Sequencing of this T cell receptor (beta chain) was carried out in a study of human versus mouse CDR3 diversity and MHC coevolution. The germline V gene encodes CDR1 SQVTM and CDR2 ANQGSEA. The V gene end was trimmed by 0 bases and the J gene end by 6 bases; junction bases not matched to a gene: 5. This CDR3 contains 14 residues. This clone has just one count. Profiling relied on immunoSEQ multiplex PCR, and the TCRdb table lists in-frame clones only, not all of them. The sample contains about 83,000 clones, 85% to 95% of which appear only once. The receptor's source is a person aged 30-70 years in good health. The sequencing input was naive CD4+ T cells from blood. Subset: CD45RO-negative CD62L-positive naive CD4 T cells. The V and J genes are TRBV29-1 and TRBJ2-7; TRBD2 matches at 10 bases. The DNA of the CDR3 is TGCAGCGTTGAAGAGCTAGCGGGGGCAAGCGAGCAGTACTTC. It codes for CSVEELAGASEQYF.